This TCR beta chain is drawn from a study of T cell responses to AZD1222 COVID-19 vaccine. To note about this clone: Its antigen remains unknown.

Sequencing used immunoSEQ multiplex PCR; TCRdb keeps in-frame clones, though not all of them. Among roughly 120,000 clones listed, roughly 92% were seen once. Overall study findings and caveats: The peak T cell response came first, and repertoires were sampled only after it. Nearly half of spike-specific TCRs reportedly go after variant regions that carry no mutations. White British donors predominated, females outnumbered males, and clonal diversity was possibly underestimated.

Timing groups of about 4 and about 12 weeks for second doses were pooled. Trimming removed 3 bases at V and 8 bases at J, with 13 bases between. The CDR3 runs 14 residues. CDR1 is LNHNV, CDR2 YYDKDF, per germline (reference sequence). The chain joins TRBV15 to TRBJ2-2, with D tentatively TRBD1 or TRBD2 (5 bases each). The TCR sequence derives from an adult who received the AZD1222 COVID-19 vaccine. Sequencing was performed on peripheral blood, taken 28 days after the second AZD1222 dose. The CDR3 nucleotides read TGTGCCACCAGCAGTCACTCGGGGCTTGGGGAGCTGTTTTTT. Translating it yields CATSSHSGLGELFF.